This record concerns one T cell receptor beta chain sequence. This sample was included in a study of blood T cell repertoires in COVID-19. Study-wide background: Italy, Spain and the United States were the sources of the convalescent and acute COVID-19 samples. Nucleic acid was either cDNA or gDNA, and it came from T cells, B-cell-depleted T cells, or PBMCs.

The CDR3 runs to 15 residues. CDR1 and CDR2 (germline): SNHLY, FYNNEI. The germline V and J ends were trimmed by 6 bases and 6 bases, with 15 bases remaining between them. The table came from immunoSEQ multiplex PCR; TCRdb's copy has only in-frame clones and leaves some out. Among approximately 180,000 clones listed, about 91% were seen once. The TCR sequence derives from a woman in her forties with acute COVID-19. The chain employs TRBV2 and TRBJ1-6, with a possible D match to TRBD1 (6 bases). Sequenced material: PBMCs or T cells enriched from blood (not recorded which). CDR3 bases: TGTGCCAGCAGGCGGCAGGGGAATGGTAATTCACCCCTCCACTTT. This sequence encodes CASRRQGNGNSPLHF.